The rows below give T cell receptor beta chains drawn from one sample of a study of PD-L1 blockade in urothelial cancer. Method: immunoSEQ multiplex PCR; TCRdb's copy keeps in-frame clones and lacks some. The repertoire holds about 76,000 clones, with about 85% as singletons. The specimen comprised PBMCs, sampled around atezolizumab (anti-PD-L1) treatment. The receptors here all came from a man between 65 and 79 years old with urothelial cancer. CDR3s include the opening cysteine and the closing phenylalanine or tryptophan. Fields, in order: J gene, CDR3 length, V gene, clone size, D gene, CDR3 DNA, CDR3 protein. The D gene is left open where the match is weak. For some rows the clone size is stated as once, few or many, or as a class when expanded; others skip it.

J gene: TRBJ2-2
CDR3 length: 14
V gene: TRBV7-2
clone size: .
D gene: TRBD2
CDR3 DNA: TGTGCCAGCAGCTTACCGGGGGGCACCGGGGAGCTGTTTTTT
CDR3 protein: CASSLPGGTGELFF

J gene: TRBJ2-3
CDR3 length: 15
V gene: TRBV6-4
clone size: .
D gene: TRBD1
CDR3 DNA: TGTGCCAGCGGACAGGGGAGCGGGGTAGCCGATACGCAGTATTTT
CDR3 protein: CASGQGSGVADTQYF

J gene: TRBJ2-7
CDR3 length: 13
V gene: TRBV10-1
clone size: .
D gene: TRBD1
CDR3 DNA: TGCGCCATCTCGGGACAGGGACCCTACGAGCAGTACTTC
CDR3 protein: CAISGQGPYEQYF

J gene: TRBJ2-3
CDR3 length: 17
V gene: TRBV23-1
clone size: .
D gene: .
CDR3 DNA: TGCGCCAGCAGTCAACCCCGAGACAGCCCTAGCACAGATACGCAGTATTTT
CDR3 protein: CASSQPRDSPSTDTQYF

J gene: TRBJ2-5
CDR3 length: 13
V gene: TRBV11-2
clone size: .
D gene: .
CDR3 DNA: TGTGCCAGCAGCTTCTCCTCTCAAGAGACCCAGTACTTC
CDR3 protein: CASSFSSQETQYF

J gene: TRBJ2-3
CDR3 length: 19
V gene: TRBV5-1
clone size: .
D gene: TRBD2
CDR3 DNA: TGCGCCAGCAGCCCGGGACTAGCGGGAGGTGGGGTAATCACAGATACGCAGTATTTT
CDR3 protein: CASSPGLAGGGVITDTQYF

J gene: TRBJ1-1
CDR3 length: 15
V gene: TRBV27
clone size: .
D gene: .
CDR3 DNA: TGTGCCAGCAGTTTGCGGGGGGCTTTTGGCACTGAAGCTTTCTTT
CDR3 protein: CASSLRGAFGTEAFF

J gene: TRBJ2-5
CDR3 length: 12
V gene: TRBV2
clone size: .
D gene: .
CDR3 DNA: TGTGCCAGCAGGGAGGAGCAAGAGACCCAGTACTTC
CDR3 protein: CASREEQETQYF

J gene: TRBJ1-5
CDR3 length: 16
V gene: TRBV10-3
clone size: once
D gene: .
CDR3 DNA: TGTGCCATCAGTGAAACCCCAGGGCCCCTCAATCAGCCCCAGCATTTT
CDR3 protein: CAISETPGPLNQPQHF

J gene: TRBJ2-7
CDR3 length: 15
V gene: TRBV11-3
clone size: .
D gene: .
CDR3 DNA: TGTGCCAGCAGCTTAGTCAGGAACCTCTACTACGAGCAGTACTTC
CDR3 protein: CASSLVRNLYYEQYF

J gene: TRBJ1-2
CDR3 length: 14
V gene: TRBV21-1
clone size: .
D gene: .
CDR3 DNA: TGTGCCAGCAGCAATGGGGGACAGGGAGATGGCTACACCTTC
CDR3 protein: CASSNGGQGDGYTF

J gene: TRBJ2-7
CDR3 length: 13
V gene: TRBV10-2
clone size: .
D gene: .
CDR3 DNA: TGCGCCACCCAATGGGGGGTCCCCTACGAGCAGTACTTC
CDR3 protein: CATQWGVPYEQYF

J gene: TRBJ2-7
CDR3 length: 15
V gene: TRBV6-6
clone size: .
D gene: .
CDR3 DNA: TGTGCCAGCAGCCCTACAGGGTCGGGTCGGTACGAGCAGTACTTC
CDR3 protein: CASSPTGSGRYEQYF

J gene: TRBJ2-1
CDR3 length: 15
V gene: TRBV4-2
clone size: few
D gene: TRBD2
CDR3 DNA: TGTGCCAGCAGCCCCTATAGCGGGAGGGCCTCTGAGCAGTTCTTC
CDR3 protein: CASSPYSGRASEQFF

J gene: TRBJ2-1
CDR3 length: 14
V gene: TRBV6-5
clone size: .
D gene: .
CDR3 DNA: TGTGCCAGCAGTTACGGGCAGGTTTACAATGAGCAGTTCTTC
CDR3 protein: CASSYGQVYNEQFF

J gene: TRBJ2-1
CDR3 length: 17
V gene: TRBV7-2
clone size: .
D gene: TRBD2
CDR3 DNA: TGTGCCAGCAGCTTAGAGTTAGGTAGCGGGAGGCCTGGTGAGCAGTTCTTC
CDR3 protein: CASSLELGSGRPGEQFF

J gene: TRBJ1-2
CDR3 length: 14
V gene: TRBV19
clone size: .
D gene: TRBD1
CDR3 DNA: TGTGCCAGTAGTATCGGGGACAGGGGGCGCGGCTACACCTTC
CDR3 protein: CASSIGDRGRGYTF

J gene: TRBJ2-1
CDR3 length: 10
V gene: TRBV10-1
clone size: few
D gene: .
CDR3 DNA: TGCGCCACCCCCGTCAATGAGCAGTTCTTC
CDR3 protein: CATPVNEQFF

J gene: TRBJ2-5
CDR3 length: 12
V gene: TRBV29-1
clone size: .
D gene: .
CDR3 DNA: TGCAGCGTCGTTGGAGGGGAAGAGACCCAGTACTTC
CDR3 protein: CSVVGGEETQYF

J gene: TRBJ2-5
CDR3 length: 15
V gene: TRBV5-4
clone size: few
D gene: .
CDR3 DNA: TGTGCCAGCAGCTTGGCCACATCTCGCGGGGAGACCCAGTACTTC
CDR3 protein: CASSLATSRGETQYF

J gene: TRBJ2-7
CDR3 length: 16
V gene: TRBV5-1
clone size: once
D gene: .
CDR3 DNA: TGCGCCAGCAGCTCCTCTCCACTGACAGGATCGGGGGAGCAGTACTTC
CDR3 protein: CASSSSPLTGSGEQYF

J gene: TRBJ2-5
CDR3 length: 17
V gene: TRBV7-8
clone size: .
D gene: TRBD1
CDR3 DNA: TGTGCCAGCAGCGCGACGCAGGACAGGGCGGGAAAAGAGACCCAGTACTTC
CDR3 protein: CASSATQDRAGKETQYF

J gene: TRBJ2-1
CDR3 length: 13
V gene: TRBV5-1
clone size: .
D gene: TRBD2
CDR3 DNA: TGCGCCAGCAGCCCCTTGGCGGGAGTGGGCCAGTTCTTC
CDR3 protein: CASSPLAGVGQFF

J gene: TRBJ2-5
CDR3 length: 13
V gene: TRBV4-1
clone size: .
D gene: .
CDR3 DNA: TGCGCCAGCAGCCAAGACCGGGTAGGGACCCAGTACTTC
CDR3 protein: CASSQDRVGTQYF

J gene: TRBJ2-3
CDR3 length: 12
V gene: TRBV2
clone size: .
D gene: .
CDR3 DNA: TGTGCCAGCAAGCCTAGCACAGATACGCAGTATTTT
CDR3 protein: CASKPSTDTQYF

J gene: TRBJ2-7
CDR3 length: 15
V gene: TRBV10-2
clone size: .
D gene: .
CDR3 DNA: TGCGCCAGCAGTGGGGGGCAGGGTCTTTCCTACGAGCAGTACTTC
CDR3 protein: CASSGGQGLSYEQYF